This section outlines one T cell receptor beta chain sequence together with its context. The data are from a study of CD8 T cells in Susac syndrome. Study in general: Patients with Susac syndrome were therapy-naive, treated with corticosteroids, or treated with intravenous immunoglobulin alone when blood was collected.

With random hexamers, reverse transcription was performed on 0.5 to 1 ug of RNA. TCRdb ran MiXCR on the immunoSEQ multiplex PCR reads and lists one entry per CDR3 protein. In the table there are under 300,000 distinct CDR3 sequences, 90% to 97% of which are singletons. CDR1 SQVTM and CDR2 ANQGSEA come from the germline V gene. The V end was cut by 4 bases, the J end by 5 bases, with 6 bases between. This CDR3 spans 11 amino acids. This clonotype originated in a human donor with Susac syndrome. This chain connects TRBV29-1 to TRBJ2-1; D remains unclear. Sequenced input: CD4+ T cells from PBMCs. The CDR3 coding sequence is TGCAGCGTTGGAGAGAACAATGAGCAGTTCTTC. It specifies CSVGENNEQFF.